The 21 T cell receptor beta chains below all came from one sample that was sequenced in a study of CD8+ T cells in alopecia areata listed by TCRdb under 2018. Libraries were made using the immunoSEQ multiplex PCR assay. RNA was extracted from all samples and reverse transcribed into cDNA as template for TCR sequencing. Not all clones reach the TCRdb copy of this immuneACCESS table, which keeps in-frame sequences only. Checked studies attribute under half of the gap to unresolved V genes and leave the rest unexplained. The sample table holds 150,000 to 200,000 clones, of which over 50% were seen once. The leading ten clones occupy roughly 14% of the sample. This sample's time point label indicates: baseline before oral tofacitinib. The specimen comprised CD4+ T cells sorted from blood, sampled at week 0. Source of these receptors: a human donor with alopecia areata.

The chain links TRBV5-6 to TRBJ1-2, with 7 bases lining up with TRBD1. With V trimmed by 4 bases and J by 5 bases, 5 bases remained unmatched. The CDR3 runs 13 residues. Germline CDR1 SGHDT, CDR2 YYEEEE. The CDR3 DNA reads TGTGCCAGCAGCCCGGGACAGAAATATGGCTACACCTTC. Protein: CASSPGQKYGYTF.

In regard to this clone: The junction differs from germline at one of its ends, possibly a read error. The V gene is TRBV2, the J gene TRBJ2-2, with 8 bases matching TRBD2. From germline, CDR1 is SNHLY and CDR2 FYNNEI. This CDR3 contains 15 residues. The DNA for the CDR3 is TGTGCCAGCAGTAAAGCGGGGGCGAACACCGGGGAGCTGTTTTTT. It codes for CASSKAGANTGELFF.

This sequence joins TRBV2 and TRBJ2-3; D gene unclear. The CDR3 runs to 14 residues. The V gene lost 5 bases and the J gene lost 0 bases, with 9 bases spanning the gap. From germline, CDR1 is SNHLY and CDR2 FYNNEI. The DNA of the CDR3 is TGTGCCAGCAGTCGGGCTGGTAGCACAGATACGCAGTATTTT. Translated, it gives CASSRAGSTDTQYF. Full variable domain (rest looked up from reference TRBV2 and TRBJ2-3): EPEVTQTPSHQVTQMGQEVILRCVPISNHLYFYWYRQILGQKVEFLVSFYNNEISEKSEIFDDQFSVERPDGSNFTLKIRSTKLEDSAMYFCASSRAGSTDTQYFGPGTRLTVL.

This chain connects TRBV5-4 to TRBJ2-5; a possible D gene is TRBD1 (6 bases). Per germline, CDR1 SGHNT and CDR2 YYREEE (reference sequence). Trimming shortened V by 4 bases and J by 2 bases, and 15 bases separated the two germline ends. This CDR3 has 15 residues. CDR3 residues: CASSPTGTSQETQYF. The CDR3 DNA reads TGTGCCAGCAGCCCTACCGGGACATCTCAAGAGACCCAGTACTTC.

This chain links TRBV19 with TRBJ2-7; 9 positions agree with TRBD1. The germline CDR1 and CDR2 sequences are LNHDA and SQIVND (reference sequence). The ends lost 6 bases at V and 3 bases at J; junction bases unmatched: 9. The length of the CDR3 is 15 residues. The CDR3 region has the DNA TGTGCCAGTAGCACCGGGGACAGGGCTTACTACGAGCAGTACTTC. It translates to CASSTGDRAYYEQYF.

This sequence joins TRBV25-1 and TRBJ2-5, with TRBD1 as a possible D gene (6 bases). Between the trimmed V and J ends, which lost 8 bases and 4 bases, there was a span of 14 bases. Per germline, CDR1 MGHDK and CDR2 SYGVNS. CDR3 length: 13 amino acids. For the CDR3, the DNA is TGTGCCAGCGGACAGCGGCTAGGAGAGACCCAGTACTTC. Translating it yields CASGQRLGETQYF.

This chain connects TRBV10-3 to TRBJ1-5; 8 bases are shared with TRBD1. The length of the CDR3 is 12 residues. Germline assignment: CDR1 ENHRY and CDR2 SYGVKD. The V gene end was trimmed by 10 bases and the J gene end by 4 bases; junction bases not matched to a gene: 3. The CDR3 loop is CATRQGNQPQHF. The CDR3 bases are TGTGCCACGCGACAGGGGAATCAGCCCCAGCATTTT.

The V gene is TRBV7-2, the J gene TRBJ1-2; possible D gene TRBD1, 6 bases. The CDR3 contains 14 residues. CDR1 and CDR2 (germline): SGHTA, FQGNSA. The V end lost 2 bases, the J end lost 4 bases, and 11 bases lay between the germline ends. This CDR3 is CASSLTTGSYGYTF. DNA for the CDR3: TGTGCCAGCAGCTTAACTACAGGGAGCTATGGCTACACCTTC.

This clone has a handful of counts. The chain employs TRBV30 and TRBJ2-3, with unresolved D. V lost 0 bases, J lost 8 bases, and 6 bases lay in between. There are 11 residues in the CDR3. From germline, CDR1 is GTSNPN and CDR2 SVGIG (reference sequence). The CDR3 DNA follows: TGTGCCTGGAGTGTCTTGGGTACGCAGTATTTT. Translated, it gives CAWSVLGTQYF.

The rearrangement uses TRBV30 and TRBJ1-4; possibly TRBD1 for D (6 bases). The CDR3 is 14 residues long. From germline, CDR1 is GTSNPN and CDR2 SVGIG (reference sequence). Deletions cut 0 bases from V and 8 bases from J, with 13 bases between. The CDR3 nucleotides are TGTGCCTGGAGTGTAACCAGGGGATTCGAAAAACTGTTTTTT. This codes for CAWSVTRGFEKLFF.

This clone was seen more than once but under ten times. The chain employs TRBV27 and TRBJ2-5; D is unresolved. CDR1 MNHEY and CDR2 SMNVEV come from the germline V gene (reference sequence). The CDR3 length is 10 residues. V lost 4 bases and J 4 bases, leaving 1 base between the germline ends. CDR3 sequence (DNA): TGTGCCAGCAGTTCAGAGACCCAGTACTTC. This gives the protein CASSSETQYF.

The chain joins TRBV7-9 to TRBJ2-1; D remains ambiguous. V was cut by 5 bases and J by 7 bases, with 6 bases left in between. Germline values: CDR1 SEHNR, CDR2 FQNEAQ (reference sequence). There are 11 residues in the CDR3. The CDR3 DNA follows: TGTGCCAGCAGCCGCGAGAATGAGCAGTTCTTC. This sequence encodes CASSRENEQFF.

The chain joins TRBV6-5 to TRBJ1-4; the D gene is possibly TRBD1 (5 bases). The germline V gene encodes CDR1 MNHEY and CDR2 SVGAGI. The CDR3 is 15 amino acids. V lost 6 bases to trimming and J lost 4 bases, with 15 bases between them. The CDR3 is CASRTSEGFNEKLFF. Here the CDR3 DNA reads TGTGCCAGCAGAACCTCGGAGGGGTTTAATGAAAAACTGTTTTTT.

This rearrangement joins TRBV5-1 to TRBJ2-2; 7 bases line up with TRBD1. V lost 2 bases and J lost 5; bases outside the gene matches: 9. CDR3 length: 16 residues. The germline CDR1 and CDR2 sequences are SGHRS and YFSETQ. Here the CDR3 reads CASSFRTGVETGELFF. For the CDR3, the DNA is TGCGCCAGCAGCTTTCGTACAGGGGTAGAAACCGGGGAGCTGTTTTTT.

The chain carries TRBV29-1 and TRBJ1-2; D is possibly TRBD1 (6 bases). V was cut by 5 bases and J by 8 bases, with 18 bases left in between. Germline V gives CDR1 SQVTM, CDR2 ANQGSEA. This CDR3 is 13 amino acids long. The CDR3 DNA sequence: TGCAGCGTTATCCGGGACACAATTCAGGGCTACACCTTC. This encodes CSVIRDTIQGYTF.

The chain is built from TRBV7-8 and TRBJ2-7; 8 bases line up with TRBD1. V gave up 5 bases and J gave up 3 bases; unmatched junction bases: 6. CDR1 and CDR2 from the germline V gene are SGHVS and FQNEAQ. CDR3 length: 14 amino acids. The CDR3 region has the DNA TGTGCCAGCAGCCCGTTGACAGGGGACTACGAGCAGTACTTC. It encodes CASSPLTGDYEQYF. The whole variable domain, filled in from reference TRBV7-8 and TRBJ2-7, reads GAGVSQSPRYKVAKRGQDVALRCDPISGHVSLFWYQQALGQGPEFLTYFQNEAQLDKSGLPSDRFFAERPEGSVSTLKIQRTQQEDSAVYLCASSPLTGDYEQYFGPGTRLTVT.

The CDR3 region is CSGRTSGGTDTQYF. The CDR3 bases are TGCAGCGGCAGGACTAGCGGGGGTACAGATACGCAGTATTTT. The J gene is TRBJ2-3, the V gene TRBV29-1, with TRBD2 matching 13 bases. The J segment lost 3 bases and the V segment lost 7 bases, leaving 4 bases of the junction unmatched. This CDR3 has 14 residues. Germline V gene sequence: CDR1 SQVTM, CDR2 ANQGSEA.

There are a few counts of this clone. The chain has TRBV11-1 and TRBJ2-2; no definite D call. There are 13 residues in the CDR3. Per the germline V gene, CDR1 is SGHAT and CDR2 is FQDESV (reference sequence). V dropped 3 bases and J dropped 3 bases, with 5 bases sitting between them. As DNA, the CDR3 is TGTGCCAGCAGCTTGGAGCACACCGGGGAGCTGTTTTTT. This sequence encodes CASSLEHTGELFF.

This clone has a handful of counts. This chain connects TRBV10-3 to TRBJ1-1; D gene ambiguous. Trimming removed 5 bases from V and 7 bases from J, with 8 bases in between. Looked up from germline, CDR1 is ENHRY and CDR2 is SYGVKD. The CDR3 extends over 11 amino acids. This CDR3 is CAISQRGEAFF. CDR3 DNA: TGTGCCATCAGTCAGAGAGGTGAAGCTTTCTTT.

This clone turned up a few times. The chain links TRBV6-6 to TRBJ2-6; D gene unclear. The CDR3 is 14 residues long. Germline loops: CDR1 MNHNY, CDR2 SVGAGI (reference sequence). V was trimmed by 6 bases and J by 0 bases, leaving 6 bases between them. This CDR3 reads CASSLSSGANVLTF. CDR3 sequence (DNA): TGTGCCAGCAGCCTGAGCTCTGGGGCCAACGTCCTGACTTTC.

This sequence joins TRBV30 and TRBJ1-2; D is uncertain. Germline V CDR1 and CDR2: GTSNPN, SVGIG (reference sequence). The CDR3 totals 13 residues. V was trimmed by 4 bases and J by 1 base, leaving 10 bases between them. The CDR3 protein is CAWTKGLNYGYTF. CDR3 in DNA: TGTGCCTGGACTAAGGGCCTTAACTATGGCTACACCTTC.